A single sample gave rise to the 7 T cell receptor beta chains below, sequenced in a study of Graves' ophthalmopathy and Graves' hyperthyroidism. Amplification of TCR beta CDR3 regions used RNA transcripts. First-round RT-PCR with HTBI primers preceded a second-round multiplex PCR. In TCRdb, the multiplex PCR reads were re-called with MiXCR into one record per CDR3 protein. The table includes over a million distinct CDR3 sequences, less than 45% detected once. The sequencing sample was made of peripheral blood or thyroid tissue (not recorded which). Source of these receptors: an adult man with Graves' hyperthyroidism.

This clonotype was seen only a few times. The chain couples TRBV7-2 to TRBJ1-6, with 7 bases fitting TRBD1. J lost 10 bases, V lost 5 bases, and 8 bases had no gene match. The germline V gene has CDR1 SGHTA and CDR2 FQGNSA. This CDR3 has 14 residues. In nucleotides, the CDR3 is TGTGCCAGCAGCATACAGACAGGGCGCTCACCCCTCCACTTT. Its translation: CASSIQTGRSPLHF.

V usage is TRBV5-6 and J usage is TRBJ2-5, with 7 bases matching TRBD2. The CDR3 has 14 amino acids. Germline V gives CDR1 SGHDT, CDR2 YYEEEE. Trimming removed 4 bases from V and 7 bases from J; junction bases left unmatched: 10. The CDR3 protein is CASSTGSGEGTQYF. The DNA for the CDR3 is TGTGCCAGCAGCACGGGAAGTGGGGAGGGGACCCAGTACTTC.

This clonotype was counted many times. The J gene is TRBJ2-5, the V gene TRBV7-9, with a weak D call TRBD1 (6 bases). V shed 4 bases and J shed 0 bases, with 9 bases lying between them. CDR3 length equals 14 residues. Germline V lookup: CDR1 SEHNR, CDR2 FQNEAQ (reference sequence). The CDR3 DNA reads TGTGCCAGCAGCTATACAGGGTACCAAGAGACCCAGTACTTC. Its protein product is CASSYTGYQETQYF.

The chain has TRBV29-1 and TRBJ1-4, with 8 bases fitting TRBD1. The CDR3 consists of 14 residues. Germline V gene data show CDR1 as SQVTM and CDR2 as ANQGSEA. V shed 4 bases and J 8 bases; nucleotides not matched to a gene: 9. The CDR3, as DNA: TGCAGCGTTGGTTCTAGAACAGGGGGAGAAAAACTGTTTTTT. Its protein is CSVGSRTGGEKLFF.

On this clonotype: Since a much larger clone is just one base distant, this may be a read error. J is TRBJ2-7 and V is TRBV20-1, with 8 bases matching TRBD2. Germline CDR1 and CDR2: DFQATT and SNEGSKA (reference sequence). This CDR3 has 16 residues. CDR3 in amino acids: CSASGTLAGVSHEQYF. The DNA of the CDR3 is TGCAGTGCTAGTGGGACCCTAGCGGGTGTCTCCCACGAGCAGTACTTC.

The chain is built from TRBV4-3 and TRBJ2-7, with TRBD2 matching 14 bases. The V and J ends lost 0 bases and 2 bases, in that order; junction bases with no gene match: 3. Germline CDR1 LGHNA, CDR2 YSLEER. The CDR3 totals 17 residues. In nucleotides, the CDR3 is TGCGCCAGCAGCCAAGATCGGACTAGCGGGGGGACCTACGAGCAGTACTTC. Its protein product is CASSQDRTSGGTYEQYF.

This clonotype was observed a few times. V usage is TRBV6-2 or TRBV6-3 and J usage is TRBJ1-5; D is unresolved. V was shortened by 4 bases and J by 3 bases, with 10 bases between the two germline ends. In germline, CDR1 is MNHEY, CDR2 SVGEGT. This CDR3 comprises 14 residues. The CDR3 DNA is TGTGCCAGCAGTTCCATGCTGATCAATCAGCCCCAGCATTTT. The encoded protein is CASSSMLINQPQHF.